Below, 14 T cell receptor beta chains from the same sample are listed, as sequenced in a study of cytomegalovirus exposure and HLA in healthy donors. Profiling relied on immunoSEQ multiplex PCR, and the TCRdb table lists in-frame clones only, not all of them. Among 110,000 to 150,000 clones listed, around 90% were seen once. The sample was PBMCs. The receptors derive from a woman younger than 45 in good health and CMV-seropositive.

The J gene is TRBJ1-2, the V gene TRBV5-4, with D unclear. V shed 1 base and J shed 3 bases, with 10 bases lying between them. The CDR3 loop spans 14 amino acids. Germline V CDR1 and CDR2: SGHNT, YYREEE (reference sequence). The chain's CDR3 is CASSLQKHDYGYTF. CDR3 bases: TGTGCCAGCAGCTTGCAAAAACATGACTATGGCTACACCTTC. The whole variable domain, filled in from reference TRBV5-4 and TRBJ1-2, reads ETGVTQSPTHLIKTRGQQVTLRCSSQSGHNTVSWYQQALGQGPQFIFQYYREEENGRGNFPPRFSGLQFPNYSSELNVNALELDDSALYLCASSLQKHDYGYTFGSGTRLTVV.

V usage is TRBV19 and J usage is TRBJ1-5; 7 nucleotides agree with TRBD1. Germline assignment: CDR1 LNHDA and CDR2 SQIVND (reference sequence). The CDR3 totals 14 residues. The V segment lost 3 bases and the J segment 6 bases; nucleotides outside the gene matches: 5. The CDR3 spells CASSIWTGPQPQHF. Written as DNA, the CDR3 is TGTGCCAGTAGTATTTGGACAGGTCCTCAGCCCCAGCATTTT.

The chain joins TRBV9 to TRBJ2-1; 9 bases are shared with TRBD2. The germline gives CDR1 SGDLS, CDR2 YYNGEE. Germline trimming cut 0 bases from V and 9 bases from J; bases unmatched to any gene: 7. The CDR3 runs to 15 residues. The CDR3 reads CASSVGGTSFTEQFF. CDR3 DNA: TGTGCCAGCAGCGTAGGAGGGACTAGCTTTACTGAGCAGTTCTTC.

The rearrangement uses TRBV7-9 and TRBJ1-1; D is unclear. The V end was cut by 4 bases, the J end by 8 bases, with 8 bases between. This CDR3 has 11 amino acids. The germline gives CDR1 SEHNR, CDR2 FQNEAQ (reference sequence). The CDR3 loop reads CASSWGGEAFF. The CDR3 DNA reads TGTGCCAGCAGCTGGGGAGGAGAAGCTTTCTTT.

The chain joins TRBV27 to TRBJ2-5; 8 positions agree with TRBD2. CDR1 is MNHEY, CDR2 SMNVEV, per germline (reference sequence). V lost 6 bases to trimming and J lost 2 bases; unmatched junction nucleotides: 11. CDR3 length: 16 residues. The CDR3 sequence is CASSQRGLGKQETQYF. The CDR3 nucleotides are TGTGCCAGCAGCCAGCGGGGGTTGGGGAAACAAGAGACCCAGTACTTC.

J is TRBJ2-5 and V is TRBV15, with D tentatively TRBD1 (5 bases). CDR3 length: 16 amino acids. Trimming cost V 4 bases and J 1 base, with 16 bases left between them. Germline V gene lookup returns CDR1 LNHNV and CDR2 YYDKDF (reference sequence). The CDR3 here is CATSIGPGSGQETQYF. The CDR3 nucleotides read TGTGCCACCAGCATCGGTCCAGGGTCAGGCCAAGAGACCCAGTACTTC.

The gene calls are TRBV6-4 and TRBJ2-1, with a possible D match to TRBD2 (6 bases). The V end was cut by 6 bases, the J end by 7 bases, with 13 bases between. The CDR3 sequence is 13 residues long. Germline CDR1 MRHNA, CDR2 SNTAGT. This CDR3 reads CASRRGGANEQFF. The CDR3 DNA sequence: TGTGCCAGCAGAAGAGGCGGGGCAAATGAGCAGTTCTTC.

This clone was observed a single time. The chain links TRBV20-1 to TRBJ2-1, with TRBD2 matching 7 bases. Germline assignment: CDR1 DFQATT and CDR2 SNEGSKA (reference sequence). V dropped 6 bases and J dropped 10; count of bases not matched to a gene: 6. This CDR3 comprises 11 residues. CDR3 sequence (DNA): TGCAGTGCGAACCCTAGCGGCGAGCAGTTCTTC. It is translated as CSANPSGEQFF.

This chain joins TRBV2 and TRBJ2-2; D gene ambiguous. Trimming stripped 4 bases from V and 0 bases from J, with 6 bases between. This CDR3 has 14 residues. CDR1 is SNHLY, CDR2 FYNNEI, per germline. This CDR3 reads CASSVSANTGELFF. Written as DNA, the CDR3 is TGTGCCAGCAGTGTAAGCGCGAACACCGGGGAGCTGTTTTTT.

This chain uses TRBV28 with TRBJ2-1; the D gene is possibly TRBD1 (5 bases). The ends were cut back, 3 bases at V and 4 bases at J, with 16 bases in the middle. The CDR3 totals 16 residues. Looked up from germline, CDR1 is MDHEN and CDR2 is SYDVKM. The CDR3 nucleotides read TGTGCCAGCAGTTTCATCCAGAGGACAAATTACAATGAGCAGTTCTTC. Protein: CASSFIQRTNYNEQFF.

This rearrangement joins TRBV6-5 to TRBJ1-1; TRBD1 aligns across 9 bases. CDR1 MNHEY and CDR2 SVGAGI come from the germline V gene. V was clipped by 4 bases and J by 3 bases; unmatched bases: 3. The CDR3 covers 14 residues. CDR3 in DNA: TGTGCCAGCAGTTTGACAGGGGGGGACACTGAAGCTTTCTTT. Its protein product is CASSLTGGDTEAFF.

The J gene is TRBJ1-5, the V gene TRBV6-6, with 7 bases matching TRBD1. This CDR3 contains 15 residues. In germline, CDR1 is MNHNY, CDR2 SVGAGI (reference sequence). The V and J ends lost 6 bases and 4 bases, in that order; junction bases with no gene match: 9. The CDR3 here is CASSEQGIGNQPQHF. The DNA for the CDR3 is TGTGCCAGCAGCGAACAGGGGATCGGGAATCAGCCCCAGCATTTT.

The chain employs TRBV6-1 and TRBJ2-7; 8 bases align to TRBD1. There are 14 residues in the CDR3. Germline V gene sequence: CDR1 MNHNS, CDR2 SASEGT. V gave up 3 bases and J gave up 2 bases; unmatched junction bases: 3. The CDR3 coding sequence is TGTGCCAGCAGTGACAGGGGGCTCCCCTACGAGCAGTACTTC. It specifies CASSDRGLPYEQYF.

The rearrangement uses TRBV19 and TRBJ1-5; the match to TRBD1 covers 7 bases. The J segment lost 1 base and the V segment lost 4 bases, leaving 10 bases of the junction unmatched. CDR3 length: 17 amino acids. In germline, CDR1 is LNHDA, CDR2 SQIVND (reference sequence). The CDR3 sequence: CASSNPRQGWSNQPQHF. The DNA of the CDR3 is TGTGCCAGTAGTAATCCCCGACAGGGCTGGAGCAATCAGCCCCAGCATTTT.